A selection of T cell receptor beta chains follows, all from one sample in a study of cytomegalovirus exposure and HLA in healthy donors. The repertoire was sequenced with immunoSEQ multiplex PCR; TCRdb's copy has only in-frame clones and lacks some. The sample consists of some 160,000 clones, roughly 80% of them appearing once. Sequencing used PBMCs. These receptors were obtained from a woman in her 40s in good health and CMV-seronegative. CDR3s include the opening cysteine and the closing phenylalanine or tryptophan. The order of the fields is J gene, V gene, clone size, D gene, CDR3 protein, CDR3 DNA. A D gene is named only where the DNA matches it firmly. The size field is filled for only some rows; it gives once, few, many or a size class.

J: TRBJ1-5
V: TRBV7-9
size: once
D: NA
CDR3: CSSSWDSNQPQHF
DNA: TGTTCCAGCAGTTGGGACTCCAATCAGCCCCAGCATTTT

J: TRBJ2-7
V: TRBV28
size: NA
D: NA
CDR3: CASTSGTPAQYF
DNA: TGTGCCAGCACCTCCGGGACACCGGCGCAGTACTTC

J: TRBJ1-6
V: TRBV28
size: NA
D: NA
CDR3: CASSQQGPLRSPLHF
DNA: TGTGCCAGCAGCCAGCAGGGGCCTCTTAGGTCACCCCTCCACTTT

J: TRBJ1-5
V: TRBV4-1
size: few
D: NA
CDR3: CASSQVASETGQPQHF
DNA: TGCGCCAGCAGCCAAGTGGCCTCGGAAACGGGACAGCCCCAGCATTTT

J: TRBJ2-7
V: TRBV5-6
size: NA
D: NA
CDR3: CASSGYRATYEQYF
DNA: TGTGCCAGCAGCGGATACAGGGCCACCTACGAGCAGTACTTC

J: TRBJ1-6
V: TRBV19
size: few
D: NA
CDR3: CASTRSYNSPLHF
DNA: TGTGCCAGTACCAGGTCCTATAATTCACCCCTCCACTTT

J: TRBJ1-4
V: TRBV18
size: NA
D: NA
CDR3: CASSPPGRMEKLFF
DNA: TGTGCCAGCTCACCACCGGGCAGGATGGAAAAACTGTTTTTT

J: TRBJ2-7
V: TRBV5-1
size: NA
D: TRBD2
CDR3: CASSLYFGTTYEQYF
DNA: TGCGCCAGCAGCTTGTACTTCGGGACTACCTACGAGCAGTACTTC

J: TRBJ1-6
V: TRBV28
size: NA
D: NA
CDR3: CASNSDGLNSPLHF
DNA: TGTGCCAGCAACTCGGACGGACTAAATTCACCCCTCCACTTT

J: TRBJ1-5
V: TRBV11-2
size: NA
D: TRBD1
CDR3: CASSQRDRNQPQHF
DNA: TGTGCCAGCAGCCAAAGGGACAGAAATCAGCCCCAGCATTTT

J: TRBJ2-3
V: TRBV7-2
size: few
D: TRBD2
CDR3: CASSFGSGITSTDTQYF
DNA: TGTGCCAGCAGCTTCGGTAGCGGGATAACGAGCACAGATACGCAGTATTTT

J: TRBJ1-1
V: TRBV6-4
size: NA
D: TRBD1
CDR3: CASSDSERGPKNTEAFF
DNA: TGTGCCAGCAGTGACTCGGAGAGGGGGCCCAAGAACACTGAAGCTTTCTTT

J: TRBJ2-5
V: TRBV5-1
size: NA
D: NA
CDR3: CASSLDRQETQYF
DNA: TGCGCCAGCAGCTTAGACAGACAAGAGACCCAGTACTTC

J: TRBJ2-7
V: TRBV7-2
size: NA
D: TRBD1
CDR3: CASSLGRQGDGEQYF
DNA: TGTGCCAGCAGCTTAGGTCGACAGGGCGACGGCGAGCAGTACTTC

J: TRBJ1-1
V: TRBV7-9
size: NA
D: NA
CDR3: CASSSRMDVRNTEAFF
DNA: TGTGCCAGCAGCTCCAGGATGGATGTGAGGAACACTGAAGCTTTCTTT

J: TRBJ2-3
V: TRBV2
size: NA
D: TRBD2
CDR3: CASSEGGRRLAELSTDTQYF
DNA: TGTGCCAGCAGTGAAGGTGGTCGTCGGCTAGCGGAGCTAAGCACAGATACGCAGTATTTT

J: TRBJ2-1
V: TRBV25-1
size: NA
D: TRBD2
CDR3: CASSDWRGDYNEQFF
DNA: TGTGCCAGCAGTGACTGGCGGGGGGACTACAATGAGCAGTTCTTC

J: TRBJ1-2
V: TRBV5-1
size: NA
D: NA
CDR3: CASSPGNYGYTF
DNA: TGCGCCAGCAGTCCAGGGAACTATGGCTACACCTTC

J: TRBJ1-1
V: TRBV7-9
size: NA
D: TRBD1
CDR3: CASSWGQGNTEAFF
DNA: TGTGCCAGCAGCTGGGGACAGGGGAACACTGAAGCTTTCTTT

J: TRBJ2-5
V: TRBV28
size: NA
D: NA
CDR3: CASSYGVGGETQYF
DNA: TGTGCCAGCAGTTACGGGGTGGGGGGTGAGACCCAGTACTTC

J: TRBJ1-1
V: TRBV7-9
size: NA
D: NA
CDR3: CASSWESYEAFF
DNA: TGTGCCAGCAGCTGGGAGTCTTATGAAGCTTTCTTT

J: TRBJ2-7
V: TRBV28
size: NA
D: NA
CDR3: CASRTSGGLMGYEQYF
DNA: TGTGCCAGCAGAACTTCAGGAGGTCTCATGGGCTACGAGCAGTACTTC

J: TRBJ1-4
V: TRBV10-1
size: NA
D: NA
CDR3: CASSDPGTTNEKLFF
DNA: TGCGCCAGCAGTGATCCAGGGACAACTAATGAAAAACTGTTTTTT

J: TRBJ1-2
V: TRBV28
size: NA
D: NA
CDR3: CASSFKPPGANYGYTF
DNA: TGTGCCAGCAGTTTTAAACCCCCAGGCGCAAACTATGGCTACACCTTC

J: TRBJ1-4
V: TRBV5-1
size: NA
D: TRBD1
CDR3: CASSSQGSNEKLFF
DNA: TGCGCCAGCAGCTCACAGGGGTCAAATGAAAAACTGTTTTTT

J: TRBJ2-1
V: TRBV6-6
size: few
D: TRBD1
CDR3: CASSSRDRGRDEQFF
DNA: TGTGCCAGCAGTTCGAGGGACAGGGGAAGGGATGAGCAGTTCTTC

J: TRBJ2-7
V: TRBV29-1
size: NA
D: TRBD1
CDR3: CSVRTGDEQYF
DNA: TGCAGCGTAAGGACAGGGGACGAGCAGTACTTC

J: TRBJ1-4
V: TRBV18
size: few
D: TRBD1
CDR3: CASSLGQPDPEKLFF
DNA: TGTGCCAGCTCACTGGGACAGCCGGACCCTGAAAAACTGTTTTTT

J: TRBJ2-5
V: TRBV13
size: few
D: TRBD2
CDR3: CASSSRSSGETQYF
DNA: TGTGCCAGCAGCTCCCGGAGTAGCGGGGAGACCCAGTACTTC

J: TRBJ1-1
V: TRBV7-2
size: NA
D: NA
CDR3: CASSLGGQMRAFF
DNA: TGTGCCAGCAGCTTAGGAGGACAGATGAGAGCTTTCTTT

J: TRBJ2-3
V: TRBV6-1
size: few
D: TRBD1
CDR3: CASSEYRGDTDTQYF
DNA: TGTGCCAGCAGTGAATACAGGGGGGACACAGATACGCAGTATTTT

J: TRBJ2-7
V: TRBV5-4
size: once
D: TRBD1
CDR3: CASSFRPTGVDEQYF
DNA: TGTGCCAGCAGCTTCCGCCCGACAGGGGTCGACGAGCAGTACTTC

J: TRBJ2-2
V: TRBV18
size: once
D: TRBD1
CDR3: CASSPDRSNTGELFF
DNA: TGTGCCAGCTCCCCGGACAGGTCGAACACCGGGGAGCTGTTTTTT

J: TRBJ1-6
V: TRBV6-1
size: few
D: NA
CDR3: CASNPQYYNSPLHF
DNA: TGTGCCAGCAACCCCCAGTATTATAATTCACCCCTCCACTTT

J: TRBJ2-7
V: TRBV20-1
size: NA
D: NA
CDR3: CSARSDYEQYF
DNA: TGCAGTGCGCGGAGTGATTACGAGCAGTACTTC

J: TRBJ1-1
V: TRBV19
size: NA
D: TRBD1
CDR3: CASSMGQGGDTEAFF
DNA: TGTGCCAGTAGTATGGGACAGGGGGGAGACACTGAAGCTTTCTTT

J: TRBJ2-1
V: TRBV11-3
size: NA
D: TRBD1
CDR3: CASSFGQGLNEQFF
DNA: TGTGCCAGCAGCTTCGGACAGGGGTTGAATGAGCAGTTCTTC

J: TRBJ1-2
V: TRBV7-2
size: NA
D: NA
CDR3: CASSLEGVYGYTF
DNA: TGTGCCAGCAGCTTAGAAGGGGTCTATGGCTACACCTTC

J: TRBJ1-2
V: TRBV30
size: NA
D: NA
CDR3: CAWSVDPVPNYGYTF
DNA: TGTGCCTGGAGTGTAGATCCGGTACCAAACTATGGCTACACCTTC

J: TRBJ2-3
V: TRBV2
size: NA
D: NA
CDR3: CASCRDIQATDTQYF
DNA: TGTGCCAGCTGCCGGGACATCCAAGCCACAGATACGCAGTATTTT

J: TRBJ2-5
V: TRBV5-1
size: NA
D: TRBD2
CDR3: CASSLGTSGEETQYF
DNA: TGCGCCAGCAGCTTAGGGACTAGCGGGGAGGAGACCCAGTACTTC

J: TRBJ1-1
V: TRBV28
size: few
D: TRBD1
CDR3: CASSTDREYSWDTEAFF
DNA: TGTGCCAGCAGTACGGACAGGGAGTATTCGTGGGACACTGAAGCTTTCTTT

J: TRBJ1-2
V: TRBV25-1
size: NA
D: NA
CDR3: CASSEYPGPSLPYGYTF
DNA: TGTGCCAGCAGTGAATATCCTGGGCCCTCCCTACCTTATGGCTACACCTTC